Listed below are T cell receptor beta chains from one sample, sequenced in a study of T cells in Graves' hyperthyroidism and ophthalmopathy. TCRdb re-called the multiplex PCR reads through MiXCR, storing one row per CDR3 protein. The data show about 360,000 distinct CDR3 sequences, over 10% seen once. Source material: blood. The receptors come from a woman aged 18-29 years with Graves' hyperthyroidism. CDR3s include the opening cysteine and the closing phenylalanine or tryptophan. A D gene is named only where the DNA matches it firmly. Only some rows state a clone size, as once, few, many or a class for expanded clones.

d_call clone_size j_call v_call cdr3_aa cdr3_nt
TRBD1 many TRBJ1-4 TRBV20-1 CSASDGQGDEKLFF TGCAGTGCTAGTGACGGACAGGGGGACGAAAAACTGTTTTTT
TRBD2 few TRBJ2-3 TRBV9 CASSGGLAGDSTDTQYF TGTGCCAGCAGCGGCGGACTAGCGGGGGATAGCACAGATACGCAGTATTTT
- many TRBJ1-2 TRBV3-1 CASSQGRQPIIYGYTF TGTGCCAGCAGCCAAGGAAGACAGCCTATCATCTATGGCTACACCTTC
- many TRBJ2-7 TRBV14 CASSQWSVPSYEQYF TGTGCCAGCAGCCAATGGAGCGTGCCGTCCTACGAGCAGTACTTC
- many TRBJ1-1 TRBV5-5 CASSPGRPPRNTEAFF TGTGCCAGCAGCCCGGGACGGCCCCCAAGGAACACTGAAGCTTTCTTT
TRBD2 many TRBJ2-2 TRBV6-2/TRBV6-3 CASSYGAGGPTGELFF TGTGCCAGCAGTTACGGAGCGGGGGGGCCAACCGGGGAGCTGTTTTTT
- many TRBJ2-7 TRBV12-3/TRBV12-4 CASSLGDWVNDEQYF TGTGCCAGCAGTTTGGGTGACTGGGTTAACGACGAGCAGTACTTC
- many TRBJ1-2 TRBV29-1 CSVEHSDGYTF TGCAGCGTTGAACACAGCGATGGCTACACCTTC
- many TRBJ1-2 TRBV10-3 CAISGTDPGYTF TGTGCCATCAGCGGGACTGATCCTGGCTACACCTTC
- - TRBJ1-2 TRBV7-9 CASSLGQRPGQSYGYTF TGTGCCAGCAGCTTAGGCCAGCGTCCCGGCCAGTCCTATGGCTACACCTTC
TRBD1 many TRBJ2-2 TRBV15 CATSRGGTGAGELFF TGTGCCACCAGCAGAGGCGGGACAGGGGCCGGGGAGCTGTTTTTT
TRBD2 - TRBJ2-3 TRBV6-2/TRBV6-3 CASSYDRGLAGRTTDTQYF TGTGCCAGCAGTTACGATAGGGGGCTAGCGGGGAGGACTACAGATACGCAGTATTTT
TRBD1 - TRBJ2-1 TRBV5-1 CASQDRDSDYNEQFF TGCGCCAGCCAGGACCGGGACAGCGACTACAATGAGCAGTTCTTC
- many TRBJ1-1 TRBV5-5 CASSLAPEPEAFF TGTGCCAGCAGCTTGGCCCCCGAGCCTGAAGCTTTCTTT
- many TRBJ2-3 TRBV18 CASSRVWQNTDTQYF TGTGCCAGCTCACGAGTTTGGCAGAACACAGATACGCAGTATTTT
- - TRBJ2-5 TRBV7-3 CASSPPEPKETQYF TGTGCCAGCAGCCCCCCTGAGCCAAAAGAGACCCAGTACTTC
TRBD1 - TRBJ1-2 TRBV11-2 CASSGYRGKNYGYTF TGTGCCAGCAGCGGATACAGGGGGAAAAACTATGGCTACACCTTC
TRBD1 - TRBJ1-3 TRBV6-1 CTSRTGDTKGNTIYF TGTACCAGCAGAACAGGGGATACGAAAGGAAACACCATATATTTT
- many TRBJ2-1 TRBV28 CASSPSWVYTDNEQFF TGTGCCAGCAGCCCGAGTTGGGTCTACACGGACAATGAGCAGTTCTTC
- few TRBJ1-2 TRBV6-1 CASNAGPSYGYTF TGTGCCAGCAACGCCGGGCCCAGCTATGGCTACACCTTC
TRBD1 - TRBJ2-7 TRBV12-3/TRBV12-4 CASSSGQGAPLYPYGQYF TGTGCCAGCAGTTCAGGACAGGGGGCCCCCCTCTACCCCTACGGGCAGTACTTC
TRBD1 - TRBJ2-7 TRBV27 CASSPGTGPPYEQYF TGTGCCAGCAGCCCCGGGACAGGTCCCCCCTACGAGCAGTACTTC
- many TRBJ1-1 TRBV6-1 CASSNWVQNTEAFF TGTGCCAGCAGCAACTGGGTCCAGAACACTGAAGCTTTCTTT
TRBD2 - TRBJ2-5 TRBV5-1 CASSPGLAMETQYF TGCGCCAGCAGCCCGGGACTAGCGATGGAGACCCAGTACTTC
TRBD1 - TRBJ2-1 TRBV30 CAWTRRQGRAVNEQFF TGTGCCTGGACCCGGAGACAGGGGAGAGCTGTGAATGAGCAGTTCTTC
- - TRBJ1-2 TRBV24-1 CATSDLDPGHGYTF TGTGCCACCAGTGATCTCGACCCGGGACACGGCTACACCTTC
- - TRBJ1-1 TRBV5-5 CASSLEMNDRLNTEAFF TGTGCCAGCAGCTTGGAAATGAATGACAGATTGAACACTGAAGCTTTCTTT
TRBD1 - TRBJ1-4 TRBV19 CASSEGGNEKLFF TGTGCCAGTAGTGAAGGGGGCAATGAAAAACTGTTTTTT
- - TRBJ2-7 TRBV7-2 CASSLVLLPRGRPTYEQYF TGTGCCAGCAGCTTAGTTTTGTTGCCCAGGGGACGACCGACCTACGAGCAGTACTTC
- many TRBJ2-3 TRBV11-1 CASSLTYTDTQYF TGTGCCAGCAGCTTGACCTACACAGATACGCAGTATTTT
- many TRBJ1-5 TRBV20-1 CSAAPTRGNQPQHF TGCAGTGCTGCTCCGACGCGAGGCAATCAGCCCCAGCATTTT
- many TRBJ2-5 TRBV20-1 CSASPGGRETQYF TGCAGTGCCTCACCGGGGGGCCGGGAGACCCAGTACTTC
- many TRBJ2-1 TRBV2 CASSEGGRGTYNEQFF TGTGCCAGCAGTGAAGGAGGGCGGGGCACCTACAATGAGCAGTTCTTC
- few TRBJ1-1 TRBV28 CASIGWGLDTEAFF TGTGCCAGCATTGGATGGGGATTAGACACTGAAGCTTTCTTT
TRBD1 many TRBJ1-1 TRBV24-1 CATSDPSDRTGRAFF TGTGCCACCAGTGACCCCTCGGACAGGACGGGAAGAGCTTTCTTT
TRBD1 many TRBJ2-5 TRBV28 CASSLAGTGEKKTQYF TGTGCCAGCAGCCTCGCCGGGACAGGCGAAAAAAAGACCCAGTACTTC
- many TRBJ2-1 TRBV14 CASSQDVAGMYNEQFF TGTGCCAGCAGCCAAGATGTGGCCGGGATGTACAATGAGCAGTTCTTC